One and the same sample provided the 30 T cell receptor beta chains below, sequenced in a study of blood T cell repertoires in COVID-19. Sequencing used immunoSEQ multiplex PCR; TCRdb keeps in-frame clones, though not all of them. The data show roughly 120,000 clones, with 92% seen just once and around 1.9% held by the top ten. Material: peripheral blood. The receptors derive from a man in his forties or fifties with COVID-19, enrolled during active disease.

The chain recombines TRBV30 with TRBJ1-2, with D perhaps TRBD1 (6 bases). The germline V gene has CDR1 GTSNPN and CDR2 SVGIG (reference sequence). V gave up 8 bases and J gave up 10 bases, with 17 bases separating them. The length of the CDR3 is 11 residues. The DNA of the CDR3 is TGTGCCAGCAACTCAGGGGCTGTCTACACCTTC. Amino acid sequence: CASNSGAVYTF.

The chain is built from TRBV5-6 and TRBJ2-7, with 8 bases lining up with TRBD2. Germline V CDR1 and CDR2: SGHDT, YYEEEE. There are 16 residues in the CDR3. V trimming: 2 bases; J trimming: 4 bases; junction bases outside the gene matches: 11. CDR3 bases: TGTGCCAGCAGCTTATGGGGAGCTAGCGGGCGGTACGAGCAGTACGTC. This codes for CASSLWGASGRYEQYV.

This clone came up once. J is TRBJ2-2 and V is TRBV7-9, with TRBD2 matching over 11 bases. This CDR3 contains 16 residues. Germline V gene lookup returns CDR1 SEHNR and CDR2 FQNEAQ (reference sequence). Trimming at V came to 5 bases and at J to 4 bases, leaving 6 bases not matched to a gene. The CDR3 nucleotides are TGTGCCAGCAGCGTACTAGCGGGAGTGGCCACCGGGGAGCTGTTTTTT. Translated: CASSVLAGVATGELFF.

This clone was seen just once. The rearrangement uses TRBV7-6 and TRBJ2-1; 11 bases fit TRBD2. Per the germline V gene, CDR1 is SGHVS and CDR2 is FNYEAQ. V lost 4 bases to trimming and J lost 4 bases; unmatched junction nucleotides: 3. The CDR3 runs 15 residues. CDR3 sequence (DNA): TGTGCCAGCAGCTCGACTAGCGGGACGTACAATGAGCAGTTCTTC. This gives the protein CASSSTSGTYNEQFF. The complete variable domain, with remaining parts taken from reference TRBV7-6 and TRBJ2-1, reads GAGVSQSPRYKVTKRGQDVALRCDPISGHVSLYWYRQALGQGPEFLTYFNYEAQQDKSGLPNDRFSAERPEGSISTLTIQRTEQRDSAMYRCASSSTSGTYNEQFFGPGTRLTVL.

The gene calls are TRBV6-5 and TRBJ2-1; 12 positions agree with TRBD2. Germline CDR1 is MNHEY and CDR2 is SVGAGI. This CDR3 has 15 amino acids. The ends lost 6 bases at V and 5 bases at J; junction bases unmatched: 5. The DNA of the CDR3 is TGTGCCAGCAGGTCGACTAGCGGGAGTCACAATGAGCAGTTCTTC. Amino acids: CASRSTSGSHNEQFF.

In this sample, this clone turned up once. This sequence joins TRBV5-1 and TRBJ1-2; TRBD1 matches 7 bases. V lost 4 bases to trimming and J lost 4 bases; unmatched junction nucleotides: 4. Germline assignment: CDR1 SGHRS and CDR2 YFSETQ. CDR3 length: 13 residues. CDR3 amino acids: CASSQQGGYGYTF. DNA for the CDR3: TGCGCCAGCAGCCAGCAGGGGGGCTATGGCTACACCTTC.

The chain carries TRBV15 and TRBJ2-3, with 11 bases identical to TRBD2. The length of the CDR3 is 16 residues. The V and J ends lost 8 bases and 0 bases, in that order; junction bases with no gene match: 7. The germline gives CDR1 LNHNV, CDR2 YYDKDF (reference sequence). CDR3 nucleotide sequence: TGTGCCACCGCACCGGGACTAGCGGCGAGCACAGATACGCAGTATTTT. Translated: CATAPGLAASTDTQYF. The variable domain in full, completed from reference TRBV15 and TRBJ2-3, reads DAMVIQNPRYQVTQFGKPVTLSCSQTLNHNVMYWYQQKSSQAPKLLFHYYDKDFNNEADTPDNFQSRRPNTSFCFLDIRSPGLGDTAMYLCATAPGLAASTDTQYFGPGTRLTVL.

The table lists this clone with a count of one. The rearrangement links TRBV29-1 to TRBJ1-2; possible D gene TRBD1, 5 bases. V lost 7 bases, J lost 2 bases, and 14 bases lay in between. This CDR3 comprises 13 residues. The germline gives CDR1 SQVTM, CDR2 ANQGSEA. The CDR3 sequence: CSAEWRGNYGYTF. DNA of the CDR3: TGCAGCGCCGAGTGGAGGGGAAACTATGGCTACACCTTC. Full variable domain (missing parts from reference TRBV29-1 and TRBJ1-2): SAVISQKPSRDICQRGTSLTIQCQVDSQVTMMFWYRQQPGQSLTLIATANQGSEATYESGFVIDKFPISRPNLTFSTLTVSNMSPEDSSIYLCSAEWRGNYGYTFGSGTRLTVV.

In DNA form, the CDR3 reads TGTGCCAGCAGTGAACGGTCCCTCCGCTATGGCTACACCTTC. It is translated as CASSERSLRYGYTF. The chain is built from TRBV2 and TRBJ1-2; D remains ambiguous. Germline V gene sequence: CDR1 SNHLY, CDR2 FYNNEI. The ends were cut back, 2 bases at V and 4 bases at J, with 11 bases in the middle. The CDR3 runs to 14 residues.

The J gene is TRBJ2-2, the V gene TRBV14; D may be TRBD2 (5 bases). CDR3 length: 16 residues. The V end was cut by 0 bases, the J end by 5 bases, with 13 bases between. Germline CDR1 reads SGHDN; CDR2 reads FVKESK. The CDR3 reads CASSQDFGLGTGELFF. The CDR3 coding sequence is TGTGCCAGCAGCCAAGATTTTGGACTGGGGACCGGGGAGCTGTTTTTT.

The chain uses TRBV2 and TRBJ1-4; 9 bases agree with TRBD1. The CDR3 is made up of 15 amino acids. CDR1 is SNHLY and CDR2 is FYNNEI in the germline V gene. Trimming removed 1 base from V and 8 bases from J; junction bases left unmatched: 5. The CDR3 region is CASSEVGTGREKLFF. The CDR3 nucleotides read TGTGCCAGCAGTGAAGTGGGGACAGGGAGAGAAAAACTGTTTTTT.

This rearrangement joins TRBV9 to TRBJ2-1; TRBD2 matches at 14 bases. The germline V gene has CDR1 SGDLS and CDR2 YYNGEE. The CDR3 length is 15 residues. V lost 3 bases to trimming and J lost 8 bases; unmatched junction nucleotides: 4. The CDR3 sequence: CASSDRLAGGYEQFF. The CDR3 region has the DNA TGTGCCAGCAGCGATCGACTAGCGGGAGGGTATGAGCAGTTCTTC.

This chain connects TRBV6-5 to TRBJ1-2, with D unclear. Germline V gene lookup returns CDR1 MNHEY and CDR2 SVGAGI. Trimming removed 6 bases at V and 4 bases at J, with 12 bases between. This CDR3 spans 13 amino acids. This chain's CDR3 is CASRAAVGYGYTF. As DNA, the CDR3 is TGTGCCAGCAGGGCAGCGGTTGGCTATGGCTACACCTTC.

The rearrangement joins TRBV4-1 to TRBJ2-2; D perhaps matches TRBD2 (6 bases). V was clipped by 3 bases and J by 7 bases, with 27 bases between them. CDR1 MGHRA and CDR2 YSYEKL come from the germline V gene. This CDR3 comprises 19 residues. CDR3: CASSHSAGTEGTDNGELFF. The DNA of the CDR3 is TGCGCCAGCAGCCATTCCGCCGGGACGGAGGGAACGGACAACGGGGAGCTGTTTTTT.

This clone turned up a few times. The V gene is TRBV7-3, the J gene TRBJ2-2; D remains ambiguous. V was shortened by 2 bases and J by 3 bases, with 4 bases between the two germline ends. The CDR3 has 13 residues. The germline gives CDR1 SGHTA, CDR2 FQGTGA. CDR3 in amino acids: CASSLYDTGELFF. For the CDR3, the DNA is TGTGCCAGCAGCTTATATGACACCGGGGAGCTGTTTTTT.

V gene TRBV28 combines with J gene TRBJ2-5; possible D gene TRBD2, 5 bases. Germline CDR1 reads MDHEN; CDR2 reads SYDVKM. This CDR3 has 15 residues. V was shortened by 2 bases and J by 3 bases, with 13 bases between the two germline ends. Here the CDR3 reads CASSLGGAGEETQYF. The DNA for the CDR3 is TGTGCCAGCAGTTTAGGAGGTGCCGGGGAAGAGACCCAGTACTTC. The whole variable domain, filled in from reference TRBV28 and TRBJ2-5, reads DVKVTQSSRYLVKRTGEKVFLECVQDMDHENMFWYRQDPGLGLRLIYFSYDVKMKEKGDIPEGYSVSREKKERFSLILESASTNQTSMYLCASSLGGAGEETQYFGPGTRLLVL.

V is TRBV29-1 and J is TRBJ2-1; 9 bases match TRBD2. The CDR3 contains 15 residues. Germline CDR1 SQVTM, CDR2 ANQGSEA. V trimming: 1 base; J trimming: 4 bases; junction bases outside the gene matches: 5. The CDR3 nucleotides are TGCAGCGTTGAAGCGACTAGCGGAGTGTACAATGAGCAGTTCTTC. It is translated as CSVEATSGVYNEQFF.

This clone has just one count. V usage is TRBV28 and J usage is TRBJ1-1; D may be TRBD1 (5 bases). The CDR3 consists of 15 residues. V was pared by 6 bases and J by 3 bases, with 17 bases between. Germline V lookup: CDR1 MDHEN, CDR2 SYDVKM. For the CDR3, the DNA is TGTGCCAGCAGCGGAGAGCAGGGTCTAGACACTGAAGCTTTCTTT. It codes for CASSGEQGLDTEAFF. The variable domain in full, completed from reference TRBV28 and TRBJ1-1, reads DVKVTQSSRYLVKRTGEKVFLECVQDMDHENMFWYRQDPGLGLRLIYFSYDVKMKEKGDIPEGYSVSREKKERFSLILESASTNQTSMYLCASSGEQGLDTEAFFGQGTRLTVV.

The V gene is TRBV7-2, the J gene TRBJ2-5; TRBD1 matches 9 bases. The CDR3 is 16 residues long. V lost 2 bases to trimming and J lost 6 bases; unmatched junction nucleotides: 10. Germline V gene data show CDR1 as SGHTA and CDR2 as FQGNSA. The CDR3 DNA sequence: TGTGCCAGCAGCTTAACCCCGGGACAGGGCTTAAAGACCCAGTACTTC. Translating gives CASSLTPGQGLKTQYF.

Concerning this clone itself: The identical CDR3 is also encoded by other nucleotide sequences in the sample. This chain joins TRBV28 and TRBJ2-1; 13 bases agree with TRBD2. The CDR3 loop spans 15 amino acids. V shed 5 bases, J shed 3 bases, and the junction held 1 base outside the gene matches. CDR1 MDHEN and CDR2 SYDVKM come from the germline V gene. CDR3 sequence reads: CASSRLAGGYNEQFF. The DNA of the CDR3 is TGTGCCAGCAGTCGACTAGCGGGAGGCTACAATGAGCAGTTCTTC.

This clone was seen only once. This chain uses TRBV6-1 with TRBJ2-5; TRBD1 matches at 8 bases. Germline values: CDR1 MNHNS, CDR2 SASEGT. V dropped 2 bases and J dropped 1; count of bases not matched to a gene: 3. The CDR3 sequence is 15 residues long. In DNA, the CDR3 is TGTGCCAGCAGTGAATGGGGGACAGGCCAAGAGACCCAGTACTTC. This translates into CASSEWGTGQETQYF.

This clone is a singleton in its sample. V and J are TRBV11-2 and TRBJ1-4; D not resolved. CDR3 length: 14 amino acids. Trimming took off 5 bases at V and 3 bases at J, with 10 bases between the two ends. CDR1 SGHAT and CDR2 FQNNGV come from the germline V gene. The CDR3 here is CASSAVGSNEKLFF. Here the CDR3 DNA reads TGTGCCAGCAGCGCGGTCGGGTCTAATGAAAAACTGTTTTTT.

This clone came up once. The V and J genes are TRBV12-3 or TRBV12-4 and TRBJ2-1, with D unclear. Trimming removed 3 bases at V and 8 bases at J, with 11 bases between. This CDR3 has 13 residues. CDR3 nucleotide sequence: TGTGCCAGCAGTTTCTCATCTTCGGATGAGCAGTTCTTC. This codes for CASSFSSSDEQFF.

This chain joins TRBV7-3 and TRBJ2-1; 9 nucleotides line up with TRBD2. Per the germline V gene, CDR1 is SGHTA and CDR2 is FQGTGA. The trim removed 5 bases at V and 7 bases at J, leaving 6 bases unmatched. The CDR3 spans 14 residues. The CDR3 here is CASSPVAGVNEQFF. In nucleotides, the CDR3 is TGTGCCAGCAGCCCCGTAGCGGGAGTGAATGAGCAGTTCTTC.

The J gene is TRBJ2-3, the V gene TRBV29-1, with TRBD2 matching over 7 bases. J gave up 2 bases and V 3 bases, and 2 bases lay outside the gene matches. The germline V gene encodes CDR1 SQVTM and CDR2 ANQGSEA. This CDR3 is 13 amino acids long. CDR3 sequence: CSVEGGVTDTQYF. CDR3 DNA: TGCAGCGTTGAGGGGGGGGTCACAGATACGCAGTATTTT.

This clone was observed a handful of times. The chain employs TRBV7-9 and TRBJ1-1; D unclear. This CDR3 contains 15 residues. V lost 1 base to trimming and J lost 1 base, with 10 bases between them. Looked up from germline, CDR1 is SEHNR and CDR2 is FQNEAQ (reference sequence). The CDR3 loop is CASSLEGGPNTEAFF. In DNA, the CDR3 is TGTGCCAGCAGCTTAGAGGGAGGGCCGAACACTGAAGCTTTCTTT.

The J gene is TRBJ2-3, the V gene TRBV7-3; 11 bases are a match to TRBD2. V was pared by 3 bases and J by 1 base, with 0 bases of the junction left unmatched. CDR1 is SGHTA and CDR2 is FQGTGA in the germline V gene. The CDR3 is made up of 15 amino acids. CDR3 DNA sequence: TGTGCCAGCAGCTTGACTAGCGGGGGCACAGATACGCAGTATTTT. Protein product: CASSLTSGGTDTQYF.

The gene calls are TRBV6-2 or TRBV6-3 and TRBJ2-7, with no clear D. The V gene's germline CDR1 is MNHEY and CDR2 SVGEGT. The CDR3 consists of 20 residues. V lost 1 base, J lost 0 bases, and 25 bases lay in between. This CDR3 is CASSYWNVGARASSSYEQYF. CDR3 DNA: TGTGCCAGCAGTTACTGGAACGTAGGAGCGCGAGCATCCAGCTCCTACGAGCAGTACTTC.

The genes are TRBV5-1 and TRBJ1-1; tentatively, D is TRBD1 (5 bases). This CDR3 comprises 14 residues. The germline V and J ends were trimmed by 0 bases and 5 bases, with 11 bases remaining between them. In germline, CDR1 is SGHRS, CDR2 YFSETQ. The CDR3: CASSLGGARTEAFF. CDR3 nucleotides: TGCGCCAGCAGCTTGGGGGGCGCAAGGACTGAAGCTTTCTTT.

This rearrangement joins TRBV7-2 to TRBJ2-2, with 7 bases matching TRBD1. The CDR3 runs to 16 residues. V shed 1 base, J shed 6 bases, and the junction held 8 bases outside the gene matches. Germline-derived CDR1 and CDR2 are SGHTA and FQGNSA. CDR3 nucleotide sequence: TGTGCCAGCAGCTTAGAAGGGGGCGGTAAGGCCGGGGAGCTGTTTTTT. It encodes CASSLEGGGKAGELFF.